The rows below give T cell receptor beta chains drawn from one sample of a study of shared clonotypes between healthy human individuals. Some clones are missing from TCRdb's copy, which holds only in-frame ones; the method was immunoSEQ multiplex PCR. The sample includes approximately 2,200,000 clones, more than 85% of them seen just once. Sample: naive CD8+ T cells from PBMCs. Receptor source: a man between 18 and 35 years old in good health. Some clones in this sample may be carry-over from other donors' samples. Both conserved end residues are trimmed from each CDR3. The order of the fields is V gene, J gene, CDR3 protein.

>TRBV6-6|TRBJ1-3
ASSPDRGGGNTIY
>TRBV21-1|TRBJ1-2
ASSKGPWWGYT
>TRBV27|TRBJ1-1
ASSPDLNTEAF
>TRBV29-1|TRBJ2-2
SGGLDGELF
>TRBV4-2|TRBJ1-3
ASSQQPWDRNTIY
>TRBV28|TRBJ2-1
ASAQVSYNEQF
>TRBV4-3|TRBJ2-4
ASSQDLRAGAIQY
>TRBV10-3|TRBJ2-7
APSWGQGVAWDYEQY
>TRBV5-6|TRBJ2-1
ASSLRWQGYNEQF
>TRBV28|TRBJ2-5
ASSLLRDKEETQY
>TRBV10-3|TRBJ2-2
AISEPRTDTGELF
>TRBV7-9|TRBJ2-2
ATQTTTGTGELF
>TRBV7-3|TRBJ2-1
ASSLSGLANNEQF
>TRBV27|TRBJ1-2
ASSTTIGQGEGYT
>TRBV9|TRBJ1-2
ASSVSAGEGQGTMGYT
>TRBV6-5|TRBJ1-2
ASSYRGARYGYT
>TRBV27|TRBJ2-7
ASSLGHLYEQY
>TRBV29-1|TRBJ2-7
SVVLEGGLAGVLSEQY
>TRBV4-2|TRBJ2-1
ASSHKGNNEQF